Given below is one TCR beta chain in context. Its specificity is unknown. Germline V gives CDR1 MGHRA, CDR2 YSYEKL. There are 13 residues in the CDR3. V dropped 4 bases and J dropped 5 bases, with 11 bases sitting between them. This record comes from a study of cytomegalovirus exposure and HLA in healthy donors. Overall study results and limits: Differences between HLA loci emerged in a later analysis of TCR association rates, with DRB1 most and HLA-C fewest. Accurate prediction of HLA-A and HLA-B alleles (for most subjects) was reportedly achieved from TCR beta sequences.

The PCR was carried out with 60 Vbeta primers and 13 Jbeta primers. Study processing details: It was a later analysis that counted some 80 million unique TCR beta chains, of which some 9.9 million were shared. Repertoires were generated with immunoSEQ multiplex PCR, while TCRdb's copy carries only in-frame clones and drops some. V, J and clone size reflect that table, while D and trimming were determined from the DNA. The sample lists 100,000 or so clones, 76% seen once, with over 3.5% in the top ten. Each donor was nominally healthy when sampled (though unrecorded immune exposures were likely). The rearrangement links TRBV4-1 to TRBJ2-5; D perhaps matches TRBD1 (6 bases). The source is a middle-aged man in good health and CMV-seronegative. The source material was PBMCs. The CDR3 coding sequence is TGCGCCAGCAGCCTACAGGGTGGGGAGACCCAGTACTTC. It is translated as CASSLQGGETQYF.